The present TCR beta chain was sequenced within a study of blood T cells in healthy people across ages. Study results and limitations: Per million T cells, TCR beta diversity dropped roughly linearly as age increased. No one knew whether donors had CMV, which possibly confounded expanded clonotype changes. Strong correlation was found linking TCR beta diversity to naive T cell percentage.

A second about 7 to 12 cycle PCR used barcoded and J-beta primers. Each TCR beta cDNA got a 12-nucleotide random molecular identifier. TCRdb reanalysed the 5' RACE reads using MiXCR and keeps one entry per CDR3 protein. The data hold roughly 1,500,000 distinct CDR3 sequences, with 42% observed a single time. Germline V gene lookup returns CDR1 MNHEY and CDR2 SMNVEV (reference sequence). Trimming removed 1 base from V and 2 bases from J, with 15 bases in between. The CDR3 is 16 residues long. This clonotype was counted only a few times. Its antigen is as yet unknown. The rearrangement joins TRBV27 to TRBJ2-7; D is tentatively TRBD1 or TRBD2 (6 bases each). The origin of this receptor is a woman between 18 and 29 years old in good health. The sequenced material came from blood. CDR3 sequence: CASSLLRGASPYEQYF. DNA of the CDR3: TGTGCCAGCAGTTTATTGAGGGGGGCCTCTCCCTACGAGCAGTACTTC.